This note documents a single T cell receptor (beta chain) sequence. The antigen is not known. The record originates from a study of blood T cells in healthy people across ages. General study findings and limits: Both higher diversity and more naive CD4+ cells marked long-lived donors when set against aged donors. Observed TCR beta diversity per million T cells went down as age went up. This fall followed a roughly linear course with age.

A sample-barcoded 5' primer and a J-beta primer mix were used in a second PCR of about 7 to 12 cycles. Every molecule of cDNA carried a tag from a template-switch adaptor with 12 random nucleotides. TCRdb independently ran MiXCR on the 5' RACE reads; one entry per CDR3 protein. The sample consists of approximately 1,000,000 distinct CDR3 sequences, more than 40% of them appearing once. Caucasian, healthy and from Russia, the donors were aged between 6 and 90. In germline, CDR1 is MNHEY, CDR2 SMNVEV (reference sequence). The CDR3 is 13 residues long. The genes are TRBV27 and TRBJ2-7; no reliable D call. The J call could be wrong; TRBJ2-5 is a better fit for the DNA end. The sample was blood. The TCR originated in a woman aged 60-75 years in good health. CDR3 sequence (DNA): TGTGCCAGCAGTTTCCTACCTCAAGAGACCCAGTACTTC. Translation: CASSFLPQETQYF.